Listed here are 32 T cell receptor beta chains from one sample, sequenced in a study of human T cells and chemical hapten exposure. Time point specified: patch test 1, 2 weeks after DPC sensitization. The sample's treatment: therapeutic diphenylcyclopropenone sensitization with weekly scalp DPC. MiXCR was run by TCRdb on the RACE reads, yielding one entry per CDR3 protein. The sample comprises some 80,000 distinct CDR3 sequences, about 11% of which are singletons, and around 4.4% rests with the top ten. The starting material was whole blood, obtained in connection with sensitization to the hapten diphenylcyclopropenone (DPC). These receptor sequences come from a woman in her fifties or sixties with alopecia areata. Some clones in this sample may be carry-over from other donors' samples.

This clonotype appeared many times. V gene TRBV20-1 combines with J gene TRBJ2-3; D remains ambiguous. Trimming removed 3 bases from V and 2 bases from J, with 18 bases in between. The CDR3 has 16 amino acids. Germline V gene lookup returns CDR1 DFQATT and CDR2 SNEGSKA (reference sequence). CDR3 in DNA: TGCAGTGCTAGCCCTATGGGAAACCCAGCCACAGATACGCAGTATTTT. Protein product: CSASPMGNPATDTQYF.

The table lists this clonotype with a few counts. V usage is TRBV6-2 or TRBV6-3 and J usage is TRBJ1-1, with 9 bases fitting TRBD1. This CDR3 spans 16 amino acids. J lost 5 bases, V lost 4 bases, and 11 bases had no gene match. Germline V gene lookup returns CDR1 MNHEY and CDR2 SVGEGT. CDR3 amino acids: CASSSVPGQGGTEAFF. CDR3 DNA: TGTGCCAGCAGTTCCGTCCCGGGACAGGGAGGGACTGAAGCTTTCTTT.

This clonotype was seen only a few times. The chain links TRBV27 to TRBJ2-7, with a possible D match to TRBD1 (6 bases). V gave up 7 bases and J gave up 5 bases, with 12 bases separating them. The CDR3 consists of 12 residues. Germline V gene data show CDR1 as MNHEY and CDR2 as SMNVEV (reference sequence). The CDR3, as DNA: TGTGCCAGCATGGCAGGGGTACACGAGCAGTACTTC. This encodes CASMAGVHEQYF.

The chain recombines TRBV5-1 with TRBJ2-2; D gene unclear. V lost 1 base and J lost 2, with 9 bases in between. The CDR3 has 15 residues. CDR1 and CDR2 from the germline V gene are SGHRS and YFSETQ. The CDR3 region is CASSLYGSNTGELFF. In DNA, the CDR3 is TGCGCCAGCAGCTTGTACGGCAGTAACACCGGGGAGCTGTTTTTT.

This clonotype was seen at least ten times. The V call is TRBV25-1, the J call TRBJ1-4, with TRBD1 identical over 8 bases. Unmatched junction bases numbered 10, after V lost 6 bases and J lost 4 bases. The CDR3 is made up of 16 amino acids. Germline CDR1 MGHDK, CDR2 SYGVNS. The CDR3 sequence: CASSENQGASNEKLFF. CDR3 in DNA: TGTGCCAGCAGCGAAAATCAGGGGGCTAGTAATGAAAAACTGTTTTTT. Full variable domain (missing parts from reference TRBV25-1 and TRBJ1-4): EADIYQTPRYLVIGTGKKITLECSQTMGHDKMYWYQQDPGMELHLIHYSYGVNSTEKGDLSSESTVSRIRTEHFPLTLESARPSHTSQYLCASSENQGASNEKLFFGSGTQLSVL.

This CDR3 reads CASSRVQEDTQYF. The CDR3 DNA is TGTGCCAGCAGCCGCGTACAGGAAGATACGCAGTATTTT. V usage is TRBV27 and J usage is TRBJ2-3, with D possibly TRBD1 on 5 matching bases. CDR3 size: 13 residues. Trimming stripped 6 bases from V and 5 bases from J, with 12 bases between. Germline V gene sequence: CDR1 MNHEY, CDR2 SMNVEV (reference sequence).

The chain is built from TRBV7-9 and TRBJ1-1; 7 nucleotides line up with TRBD1. CDR1 and CDR2 (germline): SEHNR, FQNEAQ (reference sequence). This CDR3 contains 14 residues. V shed 4 bases and J 6 bases; nucleotides not matched to a gene: 8. DNA for the CDR3: TGTGCCAGCAGCTCGGCCGACAGGGTCCCTGAAGCTTTCTTT. This translates into CASSSADRVPEAFF.

The genes are TRBV11-2 and TRBJ1-2, with D perhaps TRBD1 (6 bases). The V end was cut by 0 bases, the J end by 4 bases, with 9 bases between. CDR3 length: 14 amino acids. CDR1 and CDR2 (germline): SGHAT, FQNNGV. CDR3 sequence (DNA): TGTGCCAGCAGCTTAGACAGGGGAAGCTATGGCTACACCTTC. Protein sequence: CASSLDRGSYGYTF.

In its sample, this clonotype was seen a few times. V gene TRBV7-3 combines with J gene TRBJ1-2; 10 positions agree with TRBD1. V was pared by 5 bases and J by 8 bases, with 14 bases of the junction left unmatched. The CDR3 has 16 residues. The germline CDR1 and CDR2 sequences are SGHTA and FQGTGA. The CDR3: CASSPGTGAEEGGYTF. DNA for the CDR3: TGTGCCAGCAGCCCCGGGACAGGGGCCGAGGAAGGCGGCTACACCTTC.

This clonotype has at least ten counts. V usage is TRBV20-1 and J usage is TRBJ1-2; 9 bases line up with TRBD1. The CDR3 consists of 13 residues. With 6 bases clipped from V and 7 bases from J, the junction kept 9 bases outside the gene matches. The germline CDR1 and CDR2 sequences are DFQATT and SNEGSKA (reference sequence). This CDR3 reads CSALTGGVAGYTF. The CDR3 nucleotides are TGCAGTGCCTTGACAGGGGGTGTTGCTGGCTACACCTTC.

A few counts support this clonotype. The chain couples TRBV29-1 to TRBJ2-7, with D perhaps given as TRBD1 or TRBD2 (7 bases each). Germline V lookup: CDR1 SQVTM, CDR2 ANQGSEA. CDR3 length equals 15 residues. Trimming stripped 4 bases from V and 3 bases from J, with 19 bases between. In nucleotides, the CDR3 is TGCAGCGTTGCCGACAGGGCGCGGGGGATCTACGAGCAGTACTTC. Translating it yields CSVADRARGIYEQYF.

This clonotype was picked up many times. The chain combines TRBV28 with TRBJ1-2; D call uncertain. V lost 8 bases and J lost 2, with 18 bases in between. This CDR3 contains 15 residues. Looked up from germline, CDR1 is MDHEN and CDR2 is SYDVKM. The CDR3 protein is CASGLFRGANYGYTF. Here the CDR3 DNA reads TGTGCCAGCGGGTTATTTAGAGGAGCCAACTATGGCTACACCTTC.

V usage is TRBV10-3 and J usage is TRBJ2-2; D is possibly TRBD1 or TRBD2 (6 bases each). Trimming shortened V by 6 bases and J by 4 bases, and 12 bases separated the two germline ends. The CDR3 loop spans 14 amino acids. Germline-derived CDR1 and CDR2 are ENHRY and SYGVKD. Written as DNA, the CDR3 is TGTGCCATCAGCGCAGGGGAGGCCACCGGGGAGCTGTTTTTT. This encodes CAISAGEATGELFF.

The rearrangement links TRBV6-6 to TRBJ1-4; D not certain. V was shortened by 2 bases and J by 4 bases, with 11 bases between the two germline ends. Looked up from germline, CDR1 is MNHNY and CDR2 is SVGAGI (reference sequence). This CDR3 region has 15 residues. Written as DNA, the CDR3 is TGTGCCAGCAGTTACGAGGGTCGATATAATGAAAAACTGTTTTTT. Translated: CASSYEGRYNEKLFF.

The chain combines TRBV28 with TRBJ2-7; 11 bases fit TRBD2. The CDR3 length is 17 residues. CDR1 is MDHEN, CDR2 SYDVKM, per germline. J lost 2 bases, V lost 2 bases, and 8 bases had no gene match. The chain's CDR3 is CASSLLAGGPYAYEQYF. The CDR3 DNA follows: TGTGCCAGCAGTTTACTAGCGGGAGGACCATACGCCTACGAGCAGTACTTC.

This clonotype was recorded at least ten times. This rearrangement joins TRBV7-6 to TRBJ2-2; D gene uncertain. The CDR3 contains 22 residues. Trimming removed 3 bases from V and 4 bases from J, with 33 bases in between. From germline, CDR1 is SGHVS and CDR2 FNYEAQ. The CDR3 reads CASSFVRVRAETRRMSTGELFF. CDR3 in DNA: TGTGCCAGCAGCTTCGTAAGGGTTCGTGCGGAGACGCGAAGGATGAGCACCGGGGAGCTGTTTTTT. Full variable domain (outside the CDR3, taken from reference TRBV7-6 and TRBJ2-2): GAGVSQSPRYKVTKRGQDVALRCDPISGHVSLYWYRQALGQGPEFLTYFNYEAQQDKSGLPNDRFSAERPEGSISTLTIQRTEQRDSAMYRCASSFVRVRAETRRMSTGELFFGEGSRLTVL.

The V gene is TRBV21-1, the J gene TRBJ2-7; TRBD1 is taken as the D call from the table, unchecked against the DNA. TRBV21-1 is a pseudogene. The length of the CDR3 is 15 residues. CDR3 loop: CASSKADLHPGEQYF. The CDR3 DNA reads as TGTGCCAGCAGCAAAGCGGACCTACATCCCGGCGAGCAGTACTTC.

Only a few counts were recorded for this clonotype. The chain is built from TRBV5-1 and TRBJ2-3; TRBD1 agrees at 7 bases. The CDR3 spans 15 residues. The germline V gene encodes CDR1 SGHRS and CDR2 YFSETQ. V dropped 4 bases and J dropped 5; count of bases not matched to a gene: 10. The CDR3 is CASSHGTAAVDTQYF. The CDR3 DNA sequence: TGCGCCAGCAGCCACGGGACAGCGGCCGTAGATACGCAGTATTTT. The full variable domain, with the rest looked up from reference TRBV5-1 and TRBJ2-3, is KAGVTQTPRYLIKTRGQQVTLSCSPISGHRSVSWYQQTPGQGLQFLFEYFSETQRNKGNFPGRFSGRQFSNSRSEMNVSTLELGDSALYLCASSHGTAAVDTQYFGPGTRLTVL.

In this sample, this clonotype turned up a few times. V usage is TRBV24-1 and J usage is TRBJ2-3; TRBD1 matches 8 bases. V was clipped by 4 bases and J by 6 bases; unmatched bases: 8. CDR1 is KGHDR and CDR2 is SFDVKD in the germline V gene. This CDR3 comprises 15 residues. The CDR3 DNA reads as TGTGCCACCAGTGACCGGACAGGGAGTTTGGATACGCAGTATTTT. Translated, it gives CATSDRTGSLDTQYF.

This clonotype was seen more than once but under ten times. The CDR3 sequence: CASSKGSGTNTGELFF. In DNA, the CDR3 is TGTGCCAGCAGCAAGGGAAGCGGGACTAACACCGGGGAGCTGTTTTTT. This chain uses TRBV3-1 with TRBJ2-2; 7 nucleotides line up with TRBD2. The CDR3 covers 16 residues. The V and J ends lost 5 bases and 2 bases, in that order; junction bases with no gene match: 8. The germline CDR1 and CDR2 sequences are LGHDT and YNNKEL (reference sequence).

The sample holds a few counts of this clonotype. This rearrangement joins TRBV19 to TRBJ2-1, with TRBD1 identical over 11 bases. In germline, CDR1 is LNHDA, CDR2 SQIVND (reference sequence). This CDR3 region has 15 residues. The junction had 4 bases not matched to a gene; V was cut back by 3 bases and J by 6 bases. DNA of the CDR3: TGTGCCAGTAGTATGATTGGGACAGGGGGCAATGAGCAGTTCTTC. Protein product: CASSMIGTGGNEQFF. Combining the CDR3 with reference TRBV19 and TRBJ2-1 gives the whole variable domain DGGITQSPKYLFRKEGQNVTLSCEQNLNHDAMYWYRQDPGQGLRLIYYSQIVNDFQKGDIAEGYSVSREKKESFPLTVTSAQKNPTAFYLCASSMIGTGGNEQFFGPGTRLTVL.

In its sample, this clonotype was seen many times. The V call is TRBV7-8, the J call TRBJ1-1; no firm D call. In germline, CDR1 is SGHVS, CDR2 FQNEAQ. The CDR3 is 16 amino acids. V was shortened by 0 bases and J by 0 bases, with 11 bases between the two germline ends. The CDR3 loop is CASSLAGSSMNTEAFF. The CDR3 nucleotides are TGTGCCAGCAGCTTAGCTGGCAGTAGTATGAACACTGAAGCTTTCTTT.

This clonotype was found a few times. The CDR3 DNA reads TGTGCCAGCAGTTCCAGGACAGGGCTCACCTACGAGCAGTACTTC. Amino acids: CASSSRTGLTYEQYF. The chain combines TRBV28 with TRBJ2-7, with TRBD1 matching over 8 bases. The CDR3 is made up of 15 amino acids. The V gene's germline CDR1 is MDHEN and CDR2 SYDVKM. V shed 4 bases and J 2 bases; nucleotides not matched to a gene: 7.

This clonotype showed up many times. J is TRBJ1-5 and V is TRBV25-1, with D unresolved. Germline CDR1 reads MGHDK; CDR2 reads SYGVNS. V was shortened by 2 bases and J by 6 bases, with 11 bases between the two germline ends. The CDR3 runs 14 residues. The CDR3 loop is CASSEPLLGQPQHF. Written as DNA, the CDR3 is TGTGCCAGCAGTGAACCTTTACTGGGTCAGCCCCAGCATTTT.

This clonotype was detected many times. The V call is TRBV18, the J call TRBJ1-5; D not resolved. V shed 2 bases and J shed 4 bases, with 12 bases lying between them. The CDR3 loop spans 15 amino acids. Germline values: CDR1 KGHSH, CDR2 LQKENI. Here the CDR3 DNA reads TGTGCCAGCTCACCAGGACCGGGAGAAAATCAGCCCCAGCATTTT. This gives the protein CASSPGPGENQPQHF.

This clonotype was counted at least ten times. V and J are TRBV6-2 or TRBV6-3 and TRBJ1-5; 8 nucleotides match TRBD1. The CDR3 is 16 amino acids. Per germline, CDR1 MNHEY and CDR2 SVGEGT. The trim removed 5 bases at V and 4 bases at J, leaving 10 bases unmatched. The CDR3 sequence: CASSGRAGGQNQPQHF. DNA of the CDR3: TGTGCCAGCAGTGGAAGAGCAGGGGGCCAGAATCAGCCCCAGCATTTT.

This clonotype came up a few times. This CDR3 reads CASSPTGHSYEQYF. The CDR3 nucleotides read TGTGCCAGCAGCCCGACAGGGCACTCCTACGAGCAGTACTTC. V and J are TRBV27 and TRBJ2-7, with 7 bases matching TRBD1. The CDR3 contains 14 residues. The J segment lost 0 bases and the V segment lost 6 bases, leaving 5 bases of the junction unmatched. Germline-derived CDR1 and CDR2 are MNHEY and SMNVEV (reference sequence).

A few counts support this clonotype. This chain links TRBV7-3 with TRBJ2-3; D unresolved. CDR1 and CDR2 from the germline V gene are SGHTA and FQGTGA. V was cut by 4 bases and J by 6 bases, with 14 bases left in between. This CDR3 spans 14 amino acids. CDR3 coding DNA: TGTGCCAGCAGCTCACGCGACGCCGCGGATACGCAGTATTTT. This sequence encodes CASSSRDAADTQYF.

This clonotype was observed at least ten times. V is TRBV18 and J is TRBJ1-3; D possibly corresponds to TRBD1 (6 bases). CDR3 length equals 15 residues. Germline CDR1 KGHSH, CDR2 LQKENI. V lost 5 bases and J lost 8, with 19 bases in between. CDR3 nucleotides: TGTGCCAGCTCATTGAACACACAGGGTCGAGACACCATATATTTT. Translating it yields CASSLNTQGRDTIYF.

This chain links TRBV6-2 or TRBV6-3 with TRBJ2-1; tentative D call: TRBD2 (5 bases). Trimming cost V 2 bases and J 2 bases, with 13 bases left between them. In germline, CDR1 is MNHEY, CDR2 SVGEGT. This CDR3 region has 16 residues. In DNA form, the CDR3 reads TGTGCCAGCAGTTACCATACTAGAAGCGCCTACAATGAGCAGTTCTTC. It is translated as CASSYHTRSAYNEQFF.

This clonotype was detected only a few times. This chain joins TRBV19 and TRBJ2-7, with D uncertain. V lost 4 bases, J lost 2 bases, and 15 bases lay in between. This CDR3 is 15 amino acids long. Germline V gene lookup returns CDR1 LNHDA and CDR2 SQIVND (reference sequence). The CDR3: CASSTALGSTYEQYF. The CDR3 nucleotides read TGTGCCAGTAGTACCGCCCTGGGCAGCACCTACGAGCAGTACTTC.

This clonotype was detected a few times. This chain joins TRBV6-1 and TRBJ2-7, with 10 bases that match TRBD2. The CDR3 is 14 residues long. Losses at the gene ends were 7 bases for V and 3 bases for J; bases not matched to a gene: 6. From germline, CDR1 is MNHNS and CDR2 SASEGT. CDR3 in amino acids: CASTPLAGVYEQYF. CDR3 nucleotide sequence: TGTGCCAGCACCCCGCTAGCGGGAGTCTACGAGCAGTACTTC.